This TCR beta chain was sequenced in a study of cytomegalovirus exposure and HLA in healthy donors. Across the study: In an earlier analysis, 90 million to 120 million unique TCR beta sequences were found from some 200 million T cells.

In the PCR, 60 Vbeta and 13 Jbeta primers were used. This table comes from immunoSEQ multiplex PCR, and its TCRdb copy is limited to in-frame clones, with some not included. The repertoire holds approximately 190,000 clones, with 70% to 85% as singletons. Germline V gene lookup returns CDR1 LGHNA and CDR2 YNFKEQ. This CDR3 has 16 residues. The V and J ends lost 2 bases and 4 bases, in that order; junction bases with no gene match: 3. Study findings and constraints: The investigators catalogued about 170 TCR beta chains as cytomegalovirus-associated.

Unrecorded immune exposure was likely among donors, who were nominally healthy when sampled. A word on this clone: The antigen is undetermined.

The sequence was obtained from a boy aged 2-9 years in good health and CMV-seronegative. Material for sequencing was PBMCs. V and J are TRBV4-2 and TRBJ2-2; 11 nucleotides align to TRBD2. CDR3 DNA sequence: TGTGCCAGCAGCCAAATAGCGGGGGGGCGCACCGGGGAGCTGTTTTTT. Encoded protein: CASSQIAGGRTGELFF.